A selection of T cell receptor beta chains follows, all from one sample in a study of blood T cell repertoires in COVID-19. Produced via immunoSEQ multiplex PCR; TCRdb's table is partial and in-frame only. The repertoire has fewer than 400,000 clones, approximately 86% of them found once; the top ten carry more than 8.5%. The sample comprised PBMCs or T cells enriched from blood (not recorded which). These receptors all stem from a woman between 18 and 30 years old who had recovered from COVID-19. CDR3s include the opening cysteine and the closing phenylalanine or tryptophan. A D gene is named only where the DNA matches it firmly. Only some rows state a clone size, as once, few, many or a class for expanded clones.

TRBV28	TRBD2	.	TRBJ2-2	TGTGCCAGCAGTCCACCCGACACTAGCGTTGGTGGGGAGCTGTTTTTT	CASSPPDTSVGGELFF
TRBV19	TRBD1	.	TRBJ1-1	TGTGCCAGTAGTAACGACCCAGGACAGGGATCTGAAGCTTTCTTT	CASSNDPGQGSEAFF
TRBV6-5	.	.	TRBJ1-6	TGTGCCAGCAGTTACGGGGAGTGGAATAATTCACCCCTCCACTTT	CASSYGEWNNSPLHF
TRBV9	.	.	TRBJ1-2	TGTGCCAGCAGCGTAGCTAGGGCGACAGGAACCCTGGGCGGCTATGGCTACACCTTC	CASSVARATGTLGGYGYTF
TRBV4-3	TRBD1	.	TRBJ1-2	TGCGCCAGCAGCCGGACAGGGGGCAACGACTATGGCTACACCTTC	CASSRTGGNDYGYTF
TRBV10-3	.	.	TRBJ1-3	TGTGCCTCCCTCCCCTCTAGCGGGGGGGCTGGAAACACCATATATTTT	CASLPSSGGAGNTIYF
TRBV7-9	.	.	TRBJ2-2	TGTGCCAGCAGCCGACAAGGACTGGCGAACACCGGGGAGCTGTTTTTT	CASSRQGLANTGELFF
TRBV2	TRBD1	.	TRBJ2-3	TGTGCCAGCAGTGGCCTAAGGAGGGACAGGGTCACAGATACGCAGTATTTT	CASSGLRRDRVTDTQYF
TRBV11-1	TRBD2	.	TRBJ2-5	TGTGCCAGCAGCTTAGCCCGTCTAGCGGCTCAAGAGACCCAGTACTTC	CASSLARLAAQETQYF
TRBV19	.	.	TRBJ2-6	TGTGCCAGTAGTATAGGCAGATTCTCTGGGGCCAACGTCCTGACTTTC	CASSIGRFSGANVLTF
TRBV7-8	.	.	TRBJ1-5	TGTGCCAGCAGCCGAGAGGTGACTTTCCAAGGTCAGCCCCAGCATTTT	CASSREVTFQGQPQHF
TRBV25-1	.	.	TRBJ1-1	TGTGCCAGCAGTGCTAACGGGGACACTGAAGCTTTCTTT	CASSANGDTEAFF
TRBV28	.	once	TRBJ1-6	TGTGCCAGCAGCTCCAGGGTGAAGGATTCACCCCTCCACTTT	CASSSRVKDSPLHF
TRBV11-2	.	.	TRBJ1-6	TGTGCCAGCAGCGCCAACAGGGATCCCCTCCACTTT	CASSANRDPLHF
TRBV7-9	.	.	TRBJ2-7	TGTGCCAGCAGCTCCCGGGACAAACTTAGCTACGAGCAGTACTTC	CASSSRDKLSYEQYF
TRBV18	TRBD1	.	TRBJ1-5	TGTGCCAGCTCACCTCCGGGACAGGGGGTAGGTCAGCCCCAGCATTTT	CASSPPGQGVGQPQHF
TRBV2	.	few	TRBJ2-7	TGTGCCAGCAGTGAAGCGGCAGGGTTTGGGGAGCAGTACTTC	CASSEAAGFGEQYF
TRBV14	.	.	TRBJ1-2	TGTGCCAGCAGTCAGGGTGCTAACTATGGCTACACCTTC	CASSQGANYGYTF
TRBV9	.	.	TRBJ2-3	TGTGCCAGCAGCGTAGCCTCAGGCCAACGCACAGATACGCAGTATTTT	CASSVASGQRTDTQYF
TRBV29-1	TRBD1	.	TRBJ2-7	TGCAGCGTTGTCCGCGACAGGGACGAGCAGTACTTC	CSVVRDRDEQYF
TRBV28	.	.	TRBJ1-2	TGTGCCAGCAGTTTAAACATCTATGGCTACACCTTC	CASSLNIYGYTF
TRBV19	TRBD1	.	TRBJ1-2	TGTGCCAGTAGTATAGACACAGGGGGCGGCATCTATGGCTACACCTTC	CASSIDTGGGIYGYTF
TRBV2	.	.	TRBJ1-1	TGTGCCAGCAGTGACAGGGAGAACACTGAAGCTTTCTTT	CASSDRENTEAFF
TRBV16	.	.	TRBJ1-6	TGTGCCAGCAGCCAATCTGCATTCCAACAAACACCCCTCCACTTT	CASSQSAFQQTPLHF
TRBV5-1	TRBD1	.	TRBJ2-7	TGCGCCAGCAGCTTGGGTCCGACAGGGGTGACGGGGGAGCAGTACTTC	CASSLGPTGVTGEQYF
TRBV6-2/TRBV6-3	TRBD2	.	TRBJ2-1	TGTGCCAGCAGTGGATCCGGGACTAGCGGCCTAAATGAGCAGTTCTTC	CASSGSGTSGLNEQFF
TRBV5-6	TRBD1	.	TRBJ2-7	TGTGCCAGCAGCTTTGGGACAGGGAGGAACGAGCAGTACTTC	CASSFGTGRNEQYF
TRBV3-1/TRBV3-2	TRBD2	.	TRBJ2-5	TGTGCCAGCAGCCCCCGGACTAGCGGGTCCCAAGAGACCCAGTACTTC	CASSPRTSGSQETQYF
TRBV5-5	.	few	TRBJ1-1	TGTGCCAGCAGCTTGGATCTCGTTAACACTGAAGCTTTCTTT	CASSLDLVNTEAFF
TRBV3-1/TRBV3-2	TRBD1	.	TRBJ2-7	TGTGCCAGCAGCCAAGGCGGGACAGGGTACTACGAGCAGTACTTC	CASSQGGTGYYEQYF
TRBV5-5	.	.	TRBJ2-7	TGTGCCAGCAGCTTGGAGTGGGCCGGCCCCTACGAGCAGTACTTC	CASSLEWAGPYEQYF
TRBV5-7	TRBD1	.	TRBJ1-2	TGTGCCAGCAGCTTGGTGGACAGGGGCATCAGGACTAACTATGGCTACACCTTC	CASSLVDRGIRTNYGYTF
TRBV6-4	.	few	TRBJ1-4	TGTGCCAGCAGTGACGGCCACCCTAATGAAAAACTGTTTTTT	CASSDGHPNEKLFF
TRBV6-6	.	.	TRBJ1-1	TGTGCCAGCAGTTATTGGGCGGGATGGGGCACTGAAGCTTTCTTT	CASSYWAGWGTEAFF
TRBV5-1	.	.	TRBJ2-1	TGCGCCAGCAGCTCTCAGGTGGGGCGCTACAATGAGCAGTTCTTC	CASSSQVGRYNEQFF
TRBV4-2	.	.	TRBJ1-1	TGTGCCAGCAGCCAAGACAGGGGTCTGAACACTGAAGCTTTCTTT	CASSQDRGLNTEAFF
TRBV14	TRBD1	.	TRBJ2-7	TGTGCCAGCAGCCAGGACAGGGCAAGCTCCTACGAGCAGTACTTC	CASSQDRASSYEQYF
TRBV5-6	TRBD2	.	TRBJ2-1	TGTGCCAGCAGCTGGAGAATAGCGGGAAAATCCTACAATGAGCAGTTCTTC	CASSWRIAGKSYNEQFF
TRBV2	.	.	TRBJ1-5	TGTGCCAGCAGGGCCGGGACTTACGATGGCAATCAGCCCCAGCATTTT	CASRAGTYDGNQPQHF
TRBV5-5	.	.	TRBJ2-7	TGTGCCAGCAGCTTGGAAGCTAGCGAGGACTACGAGCAGTACTTC	CASSLEASEDYEQYF
TRBV4-2	.	.	TRBJ2-2	TGTGCCAGCAGCCAAGCGGGATCAAGAGGGAGTAACACCGGGGAGCTGTTTTTT	CASSQAGSRGSNTGELFF
TRBV4-3	.	.	TRBJ1-4	TGCGCCAGCAGCCAAGATCTTATGAGCGGAGCAACTAATGAAAAACTGTTTTTT	CASSQDLMSGATNEKLFF
TRBV6-5	TRBD1	.	TRBJ1-2	TGTGCCAGCAGCGAGGGACAGGGGGTTTTCGGCTACACCTTC	CASSEGQGVFGYTF
TRBV19	.	.	TRBJ2-1	TGTGCCAGTAGTATGGGGAGCTCCTACAATGAGCAGTTCTTC	CASSMGSSYNEQFF
TRBV5-1	TRBD1	.	TRBJ2-6	TGCGCCAGCAGGACAGGGCCCGGGGCCAACGTCCTGACTTTC	CASRTGPGANVLTF
TRBV15	TRBD1	.	TRBJ1-2	TGTGCCACCCGCAGGGACAGGGAGAACTATGGCTACACCTTC	CATRRDRENYGYTF
TRBV19	.	.	TRBJ1-1	TGTGCCAGTAGTAGGTGGGAGGGACCTGAAGCTTTCTTT	CASSRWEGPEAFF
TRBV12-5	TRBD1	.	TRBJ1-5	TGTGCTAGTGGTCTCCCCCCGCCGGACAGGGAGGCCAATCAGCCCCAGCATTTT	CASGLPPPDREANQPQHF
TRBV7-9	TRBD1	.	TRBJ1-1	TGTGCCAGCAGCTTGAGCTCCGGGACAGGAGGCACTGAAGCTTTCTTT	CASSLSSGTGGTEAFF
TRBV5-5	.	few	TRBJ1-4	TGTGCCAGCACCCCTGGTTCGCTAGGGGGTAGAGAAAAACTGTTTTTT	CASTPGSLGGREKLFF
TRBV11-3	TRBD1	.	TRBJ2-7	TGTGCCAGCAGCTTAGGACAGGGCGACGAGCAGTACTTC	CASSLGQGDEQYF
TRBV5-5	.	few	TRBJ1-2	TGTGCCAGCAGCCTACAGGGCCATTCTAACTATGGCTACACCTTC	CASSLQGHSNYGYTF
TRBV10-3	TRBD2	.	TRBJ2-3	TGTGCCATTGGGGATCCAGCGGGGGCGAATACGCAGTATTTT	CAIGDPAGANTQYF
TRBV5-1	.	.	TRBJ2-2	TGCGCCAGCAGCCCAGGGTCCGGAGACACCGGGGAGCTGTTTTTT	CASSPGSGDTGELFF
TRBV4-2	TRBD1	.	TRBJ1-4	TGTGCCAGCAGCACCCGACAGGGAACTAATGAAAAACTGTTTTTT	CASSTRQGTNEKLFF
TRBV29-1	.	.	TRBJ1-1	TGCAGCGTTGAAGGTTCGGGAGTCGAAGCTTTCTTT	CSVEGSGVEAFF
TRBV7-2	TRBD2	.	TRBJ2-1	TGTGCCAGCAGCTTATTAGCGGGAGTCCTCAATGAGCAGTTCTTC	CASSLLAGVLNEQFF
TRBV6-5	.	.	TRBJ1-2	TGTGCCAGCAGTTCCAGGGATGAATCAAACTATGGCTACACCTTC	CASSSRDESNYGYTF
TRBV2	.	.	TRBJ1-2	TGTGCCAGCAGCGAGCGTGCCGGCTCCTATGGCTACACCTTC	CASSERAGSYGYTF
TRBV9	.	.	TRBJ1-1	TGTGCCAGCAGTCCCCGGTGGTTGAACACTGAAGCTTTCTTT	CASSPRWLNTEAFF